Listed here are 8 T cell receptor beta chains from one sample, sequenced in a study of response to subunit inactivated influenza vaccine. Each CDR3 protein is one row after TCRdb ran MiXCR on the RT-PCR reads. This sample has approximately 530,000 distinct CDR3 sequences, with about 7.6% found just once. The source was PBMCs from blood, collected around 25 months after vaccination. The source of these receptors is a man aged 45-69 years who received an inactivated influenza vaccine.

CDR3 protein: CASRGGTGQGASPLHF. CDR3 DNA sequence: TGTGCCAGCAGGGGTGGCACGGGACAGGGTGCCTCACCCCTCCACTTT. The chain couples TRBV28 to TRBJ1-6; 9 nucleotides align to TRBD1. Germline V gene sequence: CDR1 MDHEN, CDR2 SYDVKM. This CDR3 has 16 amino acids. Trimming took 6 bases from V and 10 from J; bases not matched to a gene: 13.

The chain's CDR3 is CASSPLGLAGGQYF. In nucleotides, the CDR3 is TGCGCCAGCAGCCCGTTGGGACTAGCGGGAGGGCAGTATTTT. The chain carries TRBV4-3 and TRBJ2-3, with 15 bases lining up with TRBD2. V was pared by 4 bases and J by 11 bases, with 4 bases of the junction left unmatched. Germline CDR1 and CDR2: LGHNA and YSLEER. The CDR3 is made up of 14 amino acids.

The gene calls are TRBV4-3 and TRBJ1-1, with unresolved D. The germline V gene has CDR1 LGHNA and CDR2 YSLEER. The V end lost 0 bases, the J end lost 2 bases, and 10 bases lay between the germline ends. The CDR3 is made up of 15 amino acids. The CDR3 sequence is CASSQETFTNTEAFF. The CDR3 DNA sequence: TGCGCCAGCAGCCAAGAGACCTTCACCAACACTGAAGCTTTCTTT.

V is TRBV7-9 and J is TRBJ2-2, with 9 bases identical to TRBD2. The V and J ends lost 5 bases and 7 bases, in that order; junction bases with no gene match: 14. From germline, CDR1 is SEHNR and CDR2 FQNEAQ (reference sequence). This CDR3 has 17 amino acids. The CDR3 nucleotides read TGTGCCAGCAGCACAAGCTTAGCGGGAGACGTTATCGGGGAGCTGTTTTTT. Translated, it gives CASSTSLAGDVIGELFF.

This clonotype was found a few times. The CDR3 region has the DNA TGTGCCAGCAGCCACAAATCGAATGAGCAGTTCTTC. Its protein is CASSHKSNEQFF. J is TRBJ2-1 and V is TRBV7-6; D is uncertain. Trimming stripped 5 bases from V and 7 bases from J, with 9 bases between. The germline V gene has CDR1 SGHVS and CDR2 FNYEAQ. This CDR3 spans 12 amino acids.

In its sample, this clonotype was seen a few times. This chain uses TRBV6-5 with TRBJ2-7; 7 bases agree with TRBD1. Trimming removed 2 bases from V and 3 bases from J; junction bases left unmatched: 4. The CDR3 is 14 residues long. Germline CDR1 is MNHEY and CDR2 is SVGAGI. The CDR3 nucleotides read TGTGCCAGCAGTTACATGGGACAGTACTACGAGCAGTACTTC. This encodes CASSYMGQYYEQYF.

This clonotype turned up a few times. The gene calls are TRBV5-1 and TRBJ2-5; TRBD1 might be the D (5 bases). The CDR3 runs to 13 residues. Germline V lookup: CDR1 SGHRS, CDR2 YFSETQ. V lost 5 bases and J lost 5, with 13 bases in between. CDR3 in DNA: TGCGCCAGCAGAGAAGCAGGGCTGGAGACCCAGTACTTC. Amino acid sequence: CASREAGLETQYF.

The V gene is TRBV10-3, the J gene TRBJ2-1, with D possibly being TRBD1 or TRBD2 (5 bases each). The V and J ends lost 2 bases and 6 bases respectively, with 11 bases between them. CDR3 length: 14 amino acids. Germline CDR1 and CDR2: ENHRY and SYGVKD. CDR3 loop: CAISERIGGNEQFF. CDR3 nucleotides: TGTGCCATCAGTGAGAGGATTGGGGGCAATGAGCAGTTCTTC.